Listed below are T cell receptor beta chains from one sample, sequenced in a study of blood T cell repertoires in COVID-19. The method was immunoSEQ multiplex PCR; TCRdb's version includes in-frame clones alone and lacks a portion of them. The sample yields hundreds of thousands of clones, 65% to 90% seen once. Sequencing was done on a sample of peripheral blood. These receptors all come from a man in his forties or fifties with acute or convalescent COVID-19. The CDR3 runs from the conserved cysteine through the conserved F or W. A D gene is named only where the DNA matches it firmly. Clone sizes are given selectively: once, few, many, or a class where the clone is expanded.

TRBD1 TRBJ2-5 TRBV19 . CASSIVGTGRFQYF TGTGCCAGTAGTATAGTGGGGACAGGGAGGTTCCAGTACTTC
. TRBJ1-1 TRBV10-3 . CAISETGRATEAFF TGTGCCATCAGTGAAACGGGAAGGGCCACTGAAGCTTTCTTT
. TRBJ1-2 TRBV5-1 . CASSLGYGKGRGGYTF TGCGCCAGCAGCTTAGGGTATGGGAAGGGGCGCGGTGGCTACACCTTC
. TRBJ1-1 TRBV18 . CASSRVAEAFF TGTGCCAGCTCACGAGTCGCTGAAGCTTTCTTT
. TRBJ1-6 TRBV10-2 . CASSESRGSPLHF TGCGCCAGCAGTGAGTCGCGGGGTTCACCCCTCCACTTT
. TRBJ1-2 TRBV29-1 . CSVEEGPYGYTF TGCAGCGTGGAAGAGGGGCCTTATGGCTACACCTTC
. TRBJ1-1 TRBV18 once CASSPDLTVNTEAFF TGTGCCAGCTCACCGGATCTCACAGTCAACACTGAAGCTTTCTTT
. TRBJ1-5 TRBV3-1/TRBV3-2 once CASSQDVAGRLQPQHF TGTGCCAGCAGCCAAGATGTGGCAGGGCGATTGCAGCCCCAGCATTTT
TRBD1 TRBJ2-7 TRBV19 few CASSTGQGASYEQYF TGTGCCAGTAGTACGGGGCAGGGGGCATCCTACGAGCAGTACTTC
TRBD1 TRBJ1-2 TRBV3-1/TRBV3-2 . CASSPGTGYGYTF TGTGCCAGCAGCCCCGGGACAGGGTATGGCTACACCTTC
. TRBJ1-2 TRBV3-1/TRBV3-2 . CASSLGQNYGYTF TGTGCCAGCAGCCTTGGACAGAACTATGGCTACACCTTC
TRBD1 TRBJ1-2 TRBV7-9 . CASNTQGAVDGYTF TGTGCCAGCAACACACAGGGGGCGGTTGATGGCTACACCTTC
. TRBJ2-1 TRBV6-2/TRBV6-3 . CASSYGRRNEQFF TGTGCCAGCAGTTACGGCCGCAGGAATGAGCAGTTCTTC
. TRBJ2-2 TRBV6-5 . CASGAGDTGELFF TGTGCCAGTGGCGCAGGGGACACCGGGGAGCTGTTTTTT
TRBD1 TRBJ1-2 TRBV6-5 . CASSRDSNYGYTF TGTGCCAGCAGTCGGGACAGTAACTATGGCTACACCTTC
. TRBJ2-6 TRBV11-2 once CASSLDVQQASGANVLTF TGTGCCAGCAGCTTAGACGTACAACAGGCCTCTGGGGCCAACGTCCTGACTTTC
. TRBJ1-5 TRBV19 . CASSIDGQGIQPQHF TGTGCCAGTAGTATAGACGGCCAGGGAATACAGCCCCAGCATTTT
TRBD1 TRBJ1-2 TRBV5-1 once CASSTGGTNYGYTF TGCGCCAGCAGCACAGGGGGAACCAACTATGGCTACACCTTC
TRBD1 TRBJ1-1 TRBV19 many CASSSRTGGPTEAFF TGTGCCAGTAGTTCACGGACAGGGGGCCCCACTGAAGCTTTCTTT
. TRBJ2-1 TRBV6-5 . CASIKGGSSYNEQFF TGTGCCAGCATCAAGGGGGGGAGCTCCTACAATGAGCAGTTCTTC
. TRBJ1-5 TRBV19 . CASTQGTTGNQPQHF TGTGCCAGTACCCAGGGCACAACGGGCAATCAGCCCCAGCATTTT
. TRBJ1-5 TRBV18 few CASSPYTPARGDQPQHF TGTGCCAGCTCACCATACACACCGGCCAGGGGCGATCAGCCCCAGCATTTT
. TRBJ1-5 TRBV7-8 . CASSPVLGRGNQPQHF TGTGCCAGCAGCCCCGTCCTGGGGCGAGGCAATCAGCCCCAGCATTTT
. TRBJ1-1 TRBV13 . CASSPRVNEAFF TGTGCCAGCAGCCCCAGGGTTAATGAAGCTTTCTTT
. TRBJ2-1 TRBV5-6 . CASSLAVSYNEQFF TGTGCCAGCAGCTTGGCAGTTTCCTACAATGAGCAGTTCTTC
TRBD1 TRBJ1-1 TRBV19 . CASSDRGGNTEAFF TGTGCCAGTAGTGACAGGGGGGGGAACACTGAAGCTTTCTTT
. TRBJ1-5 TRBV5-1 . CASSLDGSAQHF TGCGCCAGCAGCTTGGACGGGTCAGCCCAGCATTTT
TRBD1 TRBJ1-5 TRBV5-8 . CASSLDRGGNQPQHF TGTGCCAGCAGCTTGGACAGGGGAGGCAATCAGCCCCAGCATTTT
TRBD2 TRBJ2-1 TRBV3-1/TRBV3-2 . CASSQALAGYNEQFF TGTGCCAGCAGCCAAGCCCTAGCGGGGTACAATGAGCAGTTCTTC
TRBD1 TRBJ1-1 TRBV5-4 . CASSLAGTANTEAFF TGTGCCAGCAGCTTGGCCGGGACAGCCAACACTGAAGCTTTCTTT
. TRBJ1-2 TRBV7-9 . CASSLTSYGYTF TGTGCCAGCAGCTTAACAAGCTATGGCTACACCTTC
TRBD1 TRBJ2-2 TRBV7-7 . CASSLARGHTGELFF TGTGCCAGCAGCTTAGCCAGGGGGCACACCGGGGAGCTGTTTTTT
. TRBJ1-1 TRBV6-5 . CASTAGPRWAEAFF TGTGCCAGCACTGCGGGACCCCGATGGGCTGAAGCTTTCTTT
TRBD1 TRBJ1-6 TRBV7-9 . CASSAGGGGGNSPLHF TGTGCCAGCAGCGCGGGTGGAGGGGGCGGTAATTCACCCCTCCACTTT
. TRBJ1-1 TRBV18 . CASSPLEARGSAFF TGTGCCAGCTCACCCCTGGAGGCCAGAGGGTCCGCTTTCTTT
TRBD1 TRBJ1-5 TRBV6-1 . CASSETRGTGNQPQHF TGTGCCAGCAGTGAGACCAGGGGGACGGGCAATCAGCCCCAGCATTTT
TRBD1 TRBJ1-2 TRBV6-2/TRBV6-3 . CASSVLGQGLNYGYTF TGTGCCAGCAGTGTCCTTGGACAGGGGCTTAACTATGGCTACACCTTC
. TRBJ1-4 TRBV19 few CASKAGVGITNEKLFF TGTGCCAGCAAAGCTGGGGTCGGGATAACTAATGAAAAACTGTTTTTT
. TRBJ2-6 TRBV18 . CASSPPGPGNSGANVLTF TGTGCCAGCTCACCACCGGGTCCGGGGAACTCTGGGGCCAACGTCCTGACTTTC
. TRBJ2-5 TRBV2 few CASSEAGGQETQYF TGTGCCAGCAGTGAAGCGGGGGGGCAGGAGACCCAGTACTTC
. TRBJ2-5 TRBV19 . CASSIRGASQETQYF TGTGCCAGTAGTATCCGGGGGGCGTCCCAAGAGACCCAGTACTTC
. TRBJ2-5 TRBV5-1 . CASSFDSNQETQYF TGCGCCAGCAGCTTCGACAGTAACCAAGAGACCCAGTACTTC
. TRBJ1-2 TRBV5-1 . CASSPLGGRRDYGYTF TGCGCCAGCAGCCCGTTGGGGGGGCGCCGGGACTATGGCTACACCTTC
. TRBJ2-5 TRBV7-8 . CASSSQWTNQETQYF TGTGCCAGCAGCTCCCAATGGACTAACCAAGAGACCCAGTACTTC
. TRBJ2-4 TRBV6-5 . CTAGDLAKNIQYF TGCACGGCAGGTGATCTAGCCAAAAACATTCAGTACTTC
. TRBJ1-6 TRBV18 . CASSPDRKNSPLHF TGTGCCAGCTCACCAGACAGGAAAAATTCACCCCTCCACTTT
. TRBJ1-3 TRBV2 . CASSDQGFRTHSGNTIYF TGTGCCAGCAGTGATCAGGGTTTCCGGACACACTCTGGAAACACCATATATTTT